The clone carrying this T cell receptor beta chain turned up a few times. The study ran its PCR with 60 Vbeta and 13 Jbeta primers. Assay used: immunoSEQ multiplex PCR; TCRdb lists only in-frame clones, some missing. Found here are 150,000 to 200,000 clones, 79% of them singletons; the top ten hold under 3%. V lost 5 bases and J 0 bases, leaving 6 bases between the germline ends. Per germline, CDR1 SGHTA and CDR2 FQGNSA. This CDR3 has 13 amino acids. The data belong to a study of cytomegalovirus exposure and HLA in healthy donors. The sequenced sample was PBMCs. This clonotype originated in a woman in her 50s in good health and CMV-seronegative. This sequence joins TRBV7-2 and TRBJ2-3; the D is unclear. CDR3 nucleotide sequence: TGTGCCAGCAGCCCCCCAAGCACAGATACGCAGTATTTT. Amino acid sequence: CASSPPSTDTQYF.